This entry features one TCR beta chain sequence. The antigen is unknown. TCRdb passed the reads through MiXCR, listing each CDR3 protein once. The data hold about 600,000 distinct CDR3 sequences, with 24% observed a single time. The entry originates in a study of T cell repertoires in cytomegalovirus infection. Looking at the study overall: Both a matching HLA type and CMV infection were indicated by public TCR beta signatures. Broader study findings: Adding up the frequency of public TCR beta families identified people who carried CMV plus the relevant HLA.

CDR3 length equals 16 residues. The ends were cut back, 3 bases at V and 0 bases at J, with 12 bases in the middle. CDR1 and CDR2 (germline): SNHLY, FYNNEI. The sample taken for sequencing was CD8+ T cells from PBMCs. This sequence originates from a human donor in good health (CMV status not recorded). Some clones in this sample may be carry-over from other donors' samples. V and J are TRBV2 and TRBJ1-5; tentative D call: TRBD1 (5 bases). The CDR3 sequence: CASSDDGGSSNQPQHF. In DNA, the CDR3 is TGTGCCAGCAGTGACGACGGGGGGAGTAGCAATCAGCCCCAGCATTTT.